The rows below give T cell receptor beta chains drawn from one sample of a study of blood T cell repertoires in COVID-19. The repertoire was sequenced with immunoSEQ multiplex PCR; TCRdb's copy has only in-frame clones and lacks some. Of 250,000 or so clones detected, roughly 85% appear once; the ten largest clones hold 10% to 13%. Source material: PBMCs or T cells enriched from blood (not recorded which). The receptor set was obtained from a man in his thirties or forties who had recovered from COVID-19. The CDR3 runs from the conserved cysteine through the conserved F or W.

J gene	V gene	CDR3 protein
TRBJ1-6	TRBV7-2	CASSLGGDFRSPLHF
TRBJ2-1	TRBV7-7	CASSPNGGEQFF
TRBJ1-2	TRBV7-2	CASSFLRGSPNGYTF
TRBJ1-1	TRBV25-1	CASSETGLPEAFF
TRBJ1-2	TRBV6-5	CASSDNTGGGRGYTF
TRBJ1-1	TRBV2	CASSQDMNTEAFF
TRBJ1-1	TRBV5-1	CASSPGQGGDTEAFF
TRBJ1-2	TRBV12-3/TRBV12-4	CASSFGGVSGYTF
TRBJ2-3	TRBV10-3	CAISEVAGGTDTQYF
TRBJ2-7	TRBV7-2	CASSSTVRYEQYF
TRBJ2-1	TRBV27	CASSLSGVGDEQFF
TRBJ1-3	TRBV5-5	CASSVARLPHSGNTIYF
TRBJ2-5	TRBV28	CASRPGTSGLQETQYF
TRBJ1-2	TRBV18	CASSWDRIDGYTF
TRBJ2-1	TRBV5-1	CASGTNYEQFF
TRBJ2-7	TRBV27	CASSPGRPGLAGVIEQYF
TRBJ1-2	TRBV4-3	CASSPIPDTNYGYTF
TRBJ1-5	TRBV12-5	CASGLVLMEGEQPQHF
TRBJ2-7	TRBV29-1	CSSMGLAGSEQYF
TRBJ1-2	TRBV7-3	CASSSNSGYGYTF
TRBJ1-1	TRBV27	CASSQTGGRFEAFF
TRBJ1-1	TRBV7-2	CASTRGDTEAFF
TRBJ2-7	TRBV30	CAWSVGGGGRAYEQYF
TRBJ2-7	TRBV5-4	CASSWDRVYEQYF
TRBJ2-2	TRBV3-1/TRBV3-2	CASSQVSGELFF
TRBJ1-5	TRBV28	CASSPWTGKGNQPQHF
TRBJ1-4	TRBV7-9	CASSFEGGGEKLFF
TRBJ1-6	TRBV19	CASSSQGSYNSPLHF
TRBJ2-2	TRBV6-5	CASSYGWRSNTGELFF
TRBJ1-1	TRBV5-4	CASRSGQGTEAFF
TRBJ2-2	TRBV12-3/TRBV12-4	CASSLQAGELFF
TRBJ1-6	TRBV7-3	CASSPTGGGQSPLHF
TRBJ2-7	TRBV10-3	CAISRRQGTYEQYF
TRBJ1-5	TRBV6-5	CASKPQGGQPQHF
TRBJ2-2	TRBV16	CASSQSRGAELFF
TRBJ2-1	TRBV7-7	CASSLGLGAYNEQFF
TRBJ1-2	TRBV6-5	CASSYSTGGNYGYTF
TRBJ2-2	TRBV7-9	CASSPGTSIAGELFF
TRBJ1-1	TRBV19	CASSRGGGPEAFF
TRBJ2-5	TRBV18	CASSQYREETQYF
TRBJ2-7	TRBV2	CASSEGTGGFYEQYF
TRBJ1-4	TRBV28	CASSSRRRARGDEKLFF
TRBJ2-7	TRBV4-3	CASSQDFGTGAYEQYF
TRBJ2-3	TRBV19	CASRTTSPGGVHTQYF
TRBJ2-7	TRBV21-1	CASSDKYEQYF
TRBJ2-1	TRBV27	CASSPQTSGIFLNEQFF
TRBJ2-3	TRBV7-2	CASSLEIRDTQYF
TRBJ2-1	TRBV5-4	CASSWGDYNNEQFF
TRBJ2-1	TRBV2	CASSDSGYYNEQFF
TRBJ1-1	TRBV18	CASSPRAENTEAFF
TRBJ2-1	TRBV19	CASSISAGSYNEQFF
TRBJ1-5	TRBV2	CASSEVPGVQPQHF
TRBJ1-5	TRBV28	CASRRTGTQNQPQHF
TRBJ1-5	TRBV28	CASSLGNSNLLPNQPQHF
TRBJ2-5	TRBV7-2	CASSKNRGGRVNQETQYF
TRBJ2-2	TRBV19	CASSMSSGRPGGELFF
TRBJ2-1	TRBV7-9	CASSVVGGGYNEQFF
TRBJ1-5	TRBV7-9	CASGSDQPQHF
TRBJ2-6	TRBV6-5	CASRGGFGGANVLTF